Presented here are 3 T cell receptor beta chains from one specimen sequenced in a study of T cell responses to AZD1222 COVID-19 vaccine. Using immunoSEQ multiplex PCR, the repertoire was profiled, and TCRdb retains in-frame clones only, with some absent. The sample lists some 110,000 clones, 82% occurring once. The sample was peripheral blood, taken on day 0 of AZD1222 vaccination. All receptors derive from an adult in good health.

The chain uses TRBV6-5 and TRBJ1-2; D may be TRBD1 (5 bases). The CDR3 covers 13 residues. Germline V gene sequence: CDR1 MNHEY, CDR2 SVGAGI. The V end lost 6 bases, the J end lost 5 bases, and 13 bases lay between the germline ends. CDR3: CASRVQGGYGYTF. DNA of the CDR3: TGTGCCAGCAGAGTCCAGGGTGGGTATGGCTACACCTTC.

The chain links TRBV4-2 to TRBJ2-1, with a weak D call TRBD2 (7 bases). Trimming removed 1 base from V and 8 bases from J, with 18 bases in between. Germline lookup yields CDR1 LGHNA and CDR2 YNFKEQ. This CDR3 has 16 amino acids. The CDR3 nucleotides read TGTGCCAGCAGCCAAGGGGAGGGGGAAGGCGGGTATGAGCAGTTCTTC. Translating it yields CASSQGEGEGGYEQFF.

The V gene is TRBV6-1, the J gene TRBJ1-4; no clear D. Trimming shortened V by 0 bases and J by 8 bases, and 13 bases separated the two germline ends. CDR3 length: 15 residues. The V gene's germline CDR1 is MNHNS and CDR2 SASEGT. The CDR3 reads CASSEARGLDEKLFF. The CDR3, as DNA: TGTGCCAGCAGTGAAGCAAGAGGGTTAGACGAAAAACTGTTTTTT.